The present T cell receptor beta chain was sequenced within a study of CD8+CD57+ T cells in acquired aplastic anemia. As for the study in general: The average read count for CD4+ cells in healthy donors was around 9.9 million.

This clonotype has a handful of counts. Genomic DNA, the template, was used for profiling of the TCR beta VDJ and CDR3. TCRdb itself ran the reads through MiXCR, one entry per CDR3 protein. This table holds around 230,000 distinct CDR3 sequences, over 55% found once. Deletions cut 3 bases from V and 5 bases from J, with 14 bases between. The CDR3 sequence is 14 residues long. From germline, CDR1 is SGHTA and CDR2 FQGNSA. The source material was sorted CD4+, CD8+, or CD8+CD57+ T cells (not recorded which) from PBMCs. The J gene is TRBJ2-7, the V gene TRBV7-2, with a possible D match to TRBD1 (5 bases). This receptor was taken from a human donor in good health. CDR3 loop: CASSLWQGSDEQYF. The DNA for the CDR3 is TGTGCCAGCAGCTTGTGGCAGGGATCTGACGAGCAGTACTTC.